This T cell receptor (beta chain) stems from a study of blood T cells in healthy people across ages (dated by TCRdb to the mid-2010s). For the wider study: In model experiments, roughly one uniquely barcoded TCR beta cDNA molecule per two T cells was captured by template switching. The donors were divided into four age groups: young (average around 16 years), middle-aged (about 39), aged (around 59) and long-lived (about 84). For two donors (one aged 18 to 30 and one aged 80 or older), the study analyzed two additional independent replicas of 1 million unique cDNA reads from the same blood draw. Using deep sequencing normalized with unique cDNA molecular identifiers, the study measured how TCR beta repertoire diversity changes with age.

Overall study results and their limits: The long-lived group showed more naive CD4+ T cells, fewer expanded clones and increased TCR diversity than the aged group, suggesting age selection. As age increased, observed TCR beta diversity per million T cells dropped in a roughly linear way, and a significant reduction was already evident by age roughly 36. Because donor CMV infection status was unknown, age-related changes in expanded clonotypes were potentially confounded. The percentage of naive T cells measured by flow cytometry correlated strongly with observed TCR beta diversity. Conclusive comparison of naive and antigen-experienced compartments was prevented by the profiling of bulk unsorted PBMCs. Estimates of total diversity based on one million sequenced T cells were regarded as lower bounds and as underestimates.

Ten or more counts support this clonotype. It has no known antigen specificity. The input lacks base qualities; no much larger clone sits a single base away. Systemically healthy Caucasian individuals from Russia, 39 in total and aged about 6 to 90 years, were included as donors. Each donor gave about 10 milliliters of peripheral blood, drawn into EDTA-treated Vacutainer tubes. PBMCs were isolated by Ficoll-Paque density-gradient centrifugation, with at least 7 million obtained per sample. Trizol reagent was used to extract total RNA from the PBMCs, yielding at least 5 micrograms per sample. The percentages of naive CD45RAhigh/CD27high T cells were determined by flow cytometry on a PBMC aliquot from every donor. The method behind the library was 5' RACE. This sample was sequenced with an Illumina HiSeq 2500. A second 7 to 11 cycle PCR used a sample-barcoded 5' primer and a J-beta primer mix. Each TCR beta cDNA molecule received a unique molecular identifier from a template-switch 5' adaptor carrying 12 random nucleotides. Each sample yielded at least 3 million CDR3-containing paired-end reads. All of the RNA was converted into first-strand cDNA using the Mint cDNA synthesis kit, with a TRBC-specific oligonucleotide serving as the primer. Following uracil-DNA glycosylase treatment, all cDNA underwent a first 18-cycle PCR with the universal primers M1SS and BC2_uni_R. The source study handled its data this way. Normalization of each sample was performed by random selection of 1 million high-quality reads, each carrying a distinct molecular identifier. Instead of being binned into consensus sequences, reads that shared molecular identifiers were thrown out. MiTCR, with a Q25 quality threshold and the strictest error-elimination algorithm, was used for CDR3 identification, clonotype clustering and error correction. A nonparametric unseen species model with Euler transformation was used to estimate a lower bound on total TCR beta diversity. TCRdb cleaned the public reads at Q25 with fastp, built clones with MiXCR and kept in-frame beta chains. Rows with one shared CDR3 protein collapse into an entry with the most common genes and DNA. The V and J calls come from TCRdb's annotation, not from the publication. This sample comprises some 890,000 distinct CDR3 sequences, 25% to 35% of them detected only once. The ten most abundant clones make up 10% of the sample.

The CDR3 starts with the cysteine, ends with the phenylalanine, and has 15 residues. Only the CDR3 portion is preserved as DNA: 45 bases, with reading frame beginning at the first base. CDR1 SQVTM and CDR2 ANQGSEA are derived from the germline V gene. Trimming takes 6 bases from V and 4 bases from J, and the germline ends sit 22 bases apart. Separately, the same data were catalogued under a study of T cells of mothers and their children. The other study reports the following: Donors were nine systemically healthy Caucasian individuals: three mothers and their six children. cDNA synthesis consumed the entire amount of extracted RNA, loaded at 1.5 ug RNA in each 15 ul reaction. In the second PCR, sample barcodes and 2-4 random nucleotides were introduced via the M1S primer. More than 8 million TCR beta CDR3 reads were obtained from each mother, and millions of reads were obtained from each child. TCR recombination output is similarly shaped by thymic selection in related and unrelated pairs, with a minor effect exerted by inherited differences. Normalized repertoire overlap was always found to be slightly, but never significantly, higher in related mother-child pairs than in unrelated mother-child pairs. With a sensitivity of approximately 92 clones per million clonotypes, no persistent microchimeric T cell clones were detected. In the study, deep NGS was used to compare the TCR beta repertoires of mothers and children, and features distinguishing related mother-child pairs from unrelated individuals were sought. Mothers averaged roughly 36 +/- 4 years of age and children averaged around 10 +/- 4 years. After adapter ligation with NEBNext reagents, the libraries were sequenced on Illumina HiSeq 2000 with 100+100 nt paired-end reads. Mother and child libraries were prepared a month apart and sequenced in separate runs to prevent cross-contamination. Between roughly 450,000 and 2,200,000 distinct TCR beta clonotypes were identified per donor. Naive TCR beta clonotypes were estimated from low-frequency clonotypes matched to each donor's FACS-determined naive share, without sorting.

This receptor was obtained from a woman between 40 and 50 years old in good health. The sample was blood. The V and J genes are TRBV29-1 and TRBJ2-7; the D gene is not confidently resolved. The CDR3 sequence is CSVWAGQSLGYEQYF. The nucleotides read TGCAGCGTGTGGGCCGGGCAGTCCTTGGGGTACGAGCAGTACTTC.